Presented here are 26 T cell receptor beta chains from one specimen sequenced in a study of shared clonotypes between healthy human individuals. The repertoire was sequenced with immunoSEQ multiplex PCR; TCRdb's copy has only in-frame clones and lacks some. In the table there are about 490,000 clones, less than 80% of which are singletons. The sequencing input was PBMCs. These receptors were collected from a woman between 35 and 50 years old in good health. Some clones in this sample may be carry-over from other donors' samples.

This clone was detected only a few times. The V and J genes are TRBV5-1 and TRBJ1-2, with D maybe TRBD1 (6 bases). Germline-derived CDR1 and CDR2 are SGHRS and YFSETQ. V gave up 0 bases and J gave up 7 bases, with 10 bases separating them. There are 13 residues in the CDR3. The CDR3 is CASSLEGGSGYTF. The CDR3 nucleotides are TGCGCCAGCAGCTTGGAGGGGGGCAGTGGCTACACCTTC.

In this sample, this clone turned up a few times. The rearrangement uses TRBV28 and TRBJ1-1, with TRBD1 identical over 7 bases. Germline CDR1 reads MDHEN; CDR2 reads SYDVKM. V shed 8 bases, J shed 5 bases, and the junction held 8 bases outside the gene matches. The CDR3 totals 13 residues. For the CDR3, the DNA is TGTGCCAGCTGGGCAGGGGGATGGACTGAAGCTTTCTTT. It yields the protein CASWAGGWTEAFF.

The chain is built from TRBV28 and TRBJ1-5; 7 bases map to TRBD1. The length of the CDR3 is 16 residues. With 6 bases clipped from V and 1 base from J, the junction kept 9 bases outside the gene matches. Germline values: CDR1 MDHEN, CDR2 SYDVKM. The CDR3 sequence is CASSVSRQGSNQPQHF. CDR3 sequence (DNA): TGTGCCAGCAGCGTCTCCCGACAGGGAAGCAATCAGCCCCAGCATTTT.

This clone came up once. The chain uses TRBV5-1 and TRBJ2-1, with D possibly matching TRBD1 (6 bases). The CDR3 spans 13 residues. CDR1 is SGHRS and CDR2 is YFSETQ in the germline V gene. Trimming removed 3 bases at V and 7 bases at J, with 11 bases between. The CDR3 DNA is TGCGCCAGCAGCTCGGACAGTTTTAATGAGCAGTTCTTC. Protein sequence: CASSSDSFNEQFF.

V and J are TRBV13 and TRBJ2-6; tentative D call: TRBD2 (6 bases). This CDR3 has 14 amino acids. CDR1 and CDR2 from the germline V gene are PRHDT and FYEKMQ (reference sequence). The V and J ends lost 3 bases and 6 bases respectively, with 9 bases between them. This chain's CDR3 is CASSFGGKANVLTF. In nucleotides, the CDR3 is TGTGCCAGCAGCTTCGGGGGAAAGGCCAACGTCCTGACTTTC.

This clone has a count of ten or more. The chain joins TRBV29-1 to TRBJ1-1; TRBD1 matches 8 bases. Germline V gives CDR1 SQVTM, CDR2 ANQGSEA. The CDR3 has 13 amino acids. V dropped 7 bases and J dropped 5; count of bases not matched to a gene: 9. CDR3 amino acids: CSAGQGGETEAFF. In DNA form, the CDR3 reads TGCAGCGCCGGACAGGGAGGTGAGACTGAAGCTTTCTTT.

The chain has TRBV11-3 and TRBJ2-3; TRBD2 matches at 11 bases. The CDR3 sequence is 15 residues long. Germline V gene data show CDR1 as SGHNT and CDR2 as YENEEA. V trimming: 1 base; J trimming: 5 bases; junction bases outside the gene matches: 2. The CDR3 sequence is CASSLGGLAGDTQYF. CDR3 coding DNA: TGTGCCAGCAGCTTAGGTGGACTAGCGGGAGATACGCAGTATTTT.

The rearrangement uses TRBV23-1 and TRBJ2-7; a weak D match, TRBD1 (5 bases). TRBV23-1 is given ORF status, its function remaining uncertain. This CDR3 contains 12 residues. Trimming left V 6 bases short and J 4 bases short, with 10 bases between. DNA of the CDR3: TGCGCCAGCAGCAAAAAGGGGTACGAGCAGTACTTC. It encodes CASSKKGYEQYF.

This chain links TRBV6-5 with TRBJ1-5; no clear D. The germline V gene has CDR1 MNHEY and CDR2 SVGAGI. The CDR3 extends over 13 amino acids. The germline V and J ends were trimmed by 0 bases and 7 bases, with 7 bases remaining between them. DNA for the CDR3: TGTGCCAGCAGTTACTCTAAATACCAGCCCCAGCATTTT. This gives the protein CASSYSKYQPQHF.

The V gene is TRBV28, the J gene TRBJ2-7; 9 nucleotides match TRBD2. CDR1 and CDR2 from the germline V gene are MDHEN and SYDVKM. V was pared by 5 bases and J by 5 bases, with 16 bases of the junction left unmatched. The CDR3 covers 17 residues. Here the CDR3 reads CASSPSSGRRSADEQYF. CDR3 in DNA: TGTGCCAGCAGTCCAAGCAGCGGGAGGAGGTCGGCCGACGAGCAGTACTTC.

The chain uses TRBV7-8 and TRBJ1-6; perhaps TRBD1 as D (5 bases). V was pared by 4 bases and J by 6 bases, with 13 bases between. The length of the CDR3 is 15 residues. Germline V CDR1 and CDR2: SGHVS, FQNEAQ. DNA for the CDR3: TGTGCCAGCAGCTCCCCGGGACGGCTTAATTCACCCCTCCACTTT. Translating gives CASSSPGRLNSPLHF.

The chain links TRBV7-2 to TRBJ2-1; D gene uncertain. CDR1 is SGHTA, CDR2 FQGNSA, per germline. The CDR3 sequence is 13 residues long. Trimming removed 7 bases from V and 3 bases from J, with 10 bases in between. The CDR3 region is CASTIFRYNEQFF. DNA of the CDR3: TGTGCCAGCACCATTTTTCGCTACAATGAGCAGTTCTTC.

This chain joins TRBV7-3 and TRBJ2-2, with 7 bases that match TRBD2. The V segment lost 3 bases and the J segment 1 base; nucleotides outside the gene matches: 5. The CDR3 covers 16 residues. Germline loops: CDR1 SGHTA, CDR2 FQGTGA. CDR3 sequence (DNA): TGTGCCAGCAGCTTGGGGCGGGAGTTGAACACCGGGGAGCTGTTTTTT. Its translation is CASSLGRELNTGELFF.

The rearrangement joins TRBV6-5 to TRBJ2-1, with D tentatively TRBD2 (6 bases). The germline V and J ends were trimmed by 7 bases and 4 bases, with 17 bases remaining between them. CDR3 length: 15 amino acids. CDR1 is MNHEY, CDR2 SVGAGI, per germline. The CDR3: CASTPPGVDYNEQFF. As DNA, the CDR3 is TGTGCCAGCACACCACCGGGAGTGGATTACAATGAGCAGTTCTTC.

This chain joins TRBV6-5 and TRBJ1-6; D gene ambiguous. This CDR3 is built from 16 residues. Germline V gene lookup returns CDR1 MNHEY and CDR2 SVGAGI. Trimming took 4 bases from V and 0 from J, leaving 10 bases between them. Here the CDR3 DNA reads TGTGCCAGCAGTTCGGAGAGTAGCTCCTATAATTCACCCCTCCACTTT. It is translated as CASSSESSSYNSPLHF.

The J gene is TRBJ1-4, the V gene TRBV21-1; the table's D call, TRBD1, was not checked against the DNA. TRBV21-1 constitutes a pseudogene. This CDR3 is 14 amino acids long. The CDR3 loop is CASSKDRGGEKLFF. CDR3 in DNA: TGTGCCAGCAGCAAGGACAGGGGGGGTGAAAAACTGTTTTTT.

This rearrangement joins TRBV5-1 to TRBJ2-2, with 9 bases matching TRBD2. With V trimmed by 1 base and J by 6 bases, 16 bases remained unmatched. CDR1 is SGHRS and CDR2 is YFSETQ in the germline V gene. CDR3 length equals 19 residues. The CDR3 protein is CASSLQGRGLAGVPGELFF. CDR3 coding DNA: TGCGCCAGCAGCTTGCAGGGCCGGGGACTAGCAGGGGTCCCCGGGGAGCTGTTTTTT.

This chain joins TRBV2 and TRBJ2-2; possible D gene TRBD2, 5 bases. The germline gives CDR1 SNHLY, CDR2 FYNNEI. The length of the CDR3 is 15 residues. The germline V and J ends were trimmed by 7 bases and 3 bases, with 15 bases remaining between them. CDR3 sequence reads: CASTRGRVDTGELFF. The CDR3 DNA reads TGTGCCAGCACCCGAGGGCGAGTAGACACCGGGGAGCTGTTTTTT.

CDR3 residues: CASSVGRNNEQFF. In nucleotides, the CDR3 is TGTGCCAGCAGCGTCGGACGGAACAATGAGCAGTTCTTC. The chain employs TRBV5-6 and TRBJ2-1; no firm D call. CDR1 and CDR2 (germline): SGHDT, YYEEEE. The length of the CDR3 is 13 residues. The V end lost 4 bases, the J end lost 5 bases, and 10 bases lay between the germline ends.

The chain employs TRBV7-8 and TRBJ2-7; maybe TRBD1 (6 bases). V lost 5 bases, J lost 2 bases, and 10 bases lay in between. CDR3 length: 13 amino acids. The germline V gene has CDR1 SGHVS and CDR2 FQNEAQ. The CDR3 DNA follows: TGTGCCAGCAGCCCCCGGACAGCCTACGAGCAGTACTTC. Amino acid sequence: CASSPRTAYEQYF.

This clone has a count of ten or more. The genes are TRBV5-1 and TRBJ2-5, with no clear D. The germline CDR1 and CDR2 sequences are SGHRS and YFSETQ. The CDR3 has 11 amino acids. V lost 5 bases and J 4 bases, leaving 6 bases between the germline ends. The CDR3 DNA reads TGCGCCAGCAGAATTACAGAGACCCAGTACTTC. Amino acid sequence: CASRITETQYF.

The rearrangement joins TRBV2 to TRBJ2-5; D might be TRBD1 or TRBD2, each matching 5 bases. With the DNA end fitting TRBJ2-7 better, the J assignment may be wrong. The CDR3 runs to 14 residues. CDR1 is SNHLY and CDR2 is FYNNEI in the germline V gene. The CDR3 coding sequence is TGTGCCAGCAAGTCCCGGGACGCCTCGGCCGAGCAGTACTTC. Translating it yields CASKSRDASAEQYF.

The CDR3 here is CASSLVGGYTGELFF. CDR3 coding DNA: TGCGCCAGCAGCTTGGTGGGGGGATACACCGGGGAGCTGTTTTTT. This chain connects TRBV5-1 to TRBJ2-2; D may be TRBD2 (6 bases). CDR1 is SGHRS and CDR2 is YFSETQ in the germline V gene. The CDR3 sequence is 15 residues long. Trimming took off 0 bases at V and 3 bases at J, with 9 bases between the two ends.

This chain connects TRBV2 to TRBJ1-2; TRBD1 matches 8 bases. V was clipped by 6 bases and J by 5 bases; unmatched bases: 11. Germline loops: CDR1 SNHLY, CDR2 FYNNEI. The CDR3 is 15 residues long. The CDR3 is CASRPRAGTGYGYTF. In DNA form, the CDR3 reads TGTGCCAGCAGACCCCGGGCCGGGACAGGTTATGGCTACACCTTC.

This clone was detected once. V is TRBV6-1 and J is TRBJ1-5, with D possibly matching TRBD1 (6 bases). The germline V gene has CDR1 MNHNS and CDR2 SASEGT. V lost 7 bases and J 11 bases, leaving 18 bases between the germline ends. The CDR3 has 13 amino acids. CDR3 residues: CASTTMGRGAQHF. The CDR3 coding sequence is TGTGCCAGCACCACCATGGGTAGGGGGGCCCAGCATTTT.

This clone was found a few times. The CDR3, as DNA: TGTGCCAGCAGCTTTAGGTTTCTTGGCTCTGGGGCCAACGTCCTGACTTTC. This gives the protein CASSFRFLGSGANVLTF. This rearrangement joins TRBV7-2 to TRBJ2-6; D is undetermined. Trimming removed 3 bases from V and 0 bases from J, with 12 bases in between. The CDR3 runs 17 residues. Germline loops: CDR1 SGHTA, CDR2 FQGNSA. Full variable domain (missing parts from reference TRBV7-2 and TRBJ2-6): GAGVSQSPSNKVTEKGKDVELRCDPISGHTALYWYRQSLGQGLEFLIYFQGNSAPDKSGLPSDRFSAERTGGSVSTLTIQRTQQEDSAVYLCASSFRFLGSGANVLTFGAGSRLTVL.